This section outlines one TCR beta chain sequence together with its context. The antigen it recognizes is unknown. The cohort was made up of about 610 healthy bone marrow donors. At the time of sampling, every cohort member was nominally healthy, though immune exposures that went unrecorded were likely present. The donor was CMV seropositive and was included in the group of 289 seropositive cohort members. A peripheral blood sample was collected from each donor, and TCR beta sequencing was performed on peripheral blood mononuclear cells. The Qiagen DNeasy Blood Extraction Kit was used to extract genomic DNA from the blood cell samples. For CDR1 and CDR2, the germline V gene lists SGHVS and FQNEAQ. Trimming at the junction amounts to 0 bases on V and 0 bases on J, and the germline ends lie 11 bases apart. The CDR3 sequence holds 16 residues, the cysteine and phenylalanine included. The retained sequence is limited to the CDR3, 48 bases, with the frame set at the first base.

This record belongs to a study of cytomegalovirus exposure and HLA in healthy donors (TCRdb year 2017). For the study in its entirety: In an earlier analysis of roughly 500 of the donors, 276 Gb of sequence data and 117 million unique TCR beta sequences from roughly 180 million T cells were reported. An early release covering roughly 640 HLA-typed donors comprised 250 to 350 gigabases of sequencing data and about 90 million unique TCR sequences. The genetic ancestry cluster associated with self-reported Caucasian donors included roughly 84% of the 398 genotyped donors. The study aimed to test whether cataloging public T cell receptors could reveal signatures of past pathogen exposure. The study used immunosequencing to profile the T cell repertoires of several hundred subjects and linked those repertoires to cytomegalovirus serostatus. In addition to the first cohort of 666 subjects, a separate validation cohort of 120 different subjects was used. The study combined high-throughput TCR immunosequencing, statistical association of individual TCRs with disease status, and machine learning to predict cytomegalovirus infection status. A later analysis re-analyzed previously published TCR beta repertoires from approximately 670 donors and added high-resolution HLA genotyping to study TCR occurrence patterns. In the later analysis, no new phenotypic data were used to find candidate immune exposures; instead, reliance was placed on TCR beta sequences and their occurrence across donors. An earlier analysis of a few hundred of the donors applied high-throughput TCR beta sequencing to assess whether each TCR beta V gene segment acted as functional or pseudogenic. Donor age, sex, ethnicity and CMV serostatus were compiled alongside the repertoire data. In a later genetic analysis, genome-wide SNP genotypes for about 55% of the roughly 700 donors were used, and that subset was treated as a discovery cohort. Every discovery cohort repertoire had been produced on one sequencing platform. HLA typing covered class I and class II loci at four-digit resolution. Typing coverage varied by locus: roughly 620-640 donors for A, B, C, DRB1 and DQB1; roughly 510 for DQA1; more than 600 for DPA1; around 490 for DPB1. Because of strong linkage in the cohort, roughly five DR-DQ haplotypes were treated as single units for association and clustering. On average, roughly 200,000 unique TCR beta nucleotide sequences were sequenced per donor among a few hundred genotyped donors of the cohort, with 15% to 20% of those sequences being non-productive.

The library came from the immunoSEQ multiplex PCR assay. A mixture of 60 forward primers for TCR Vbeta segments and 13 reverse primers for TCR Jbeta segments was used in the multiplex PCR. The CDR3 region of rearranged TCR beta genes was amplified from genomic DNA by a multiplex PCR assay. The Illumina HiSeq System was used to sequence the amplified TCR beta libraries as 87-base-pair reads. Under the source paper's analysis protocol: In a later analysis, some 80 million unique TCR beta chains were counted across the roughly 610 repertoires, and roughly 11 million of these chains were shared by at least two donors. Raw reads were error-corrected and collapsed into unique sequences with a nearest-neighbor algorithm that merged closely related sequences to remove PCR and sequencing errors. V, D and J gene segments were assigned by aligning CDR3 sequences to IMGT reference sequences. For a sequence to be retained, a match of at least six nucleotides to both a V gene segment and a J gene segment was required. A rearrangement was called productive if the CDR3 had no stop codons and remained in frame with V and J, and every other rearrangement was called non-productive. CDR3 was defined by IMGT convention, running from the second conserved V-encoded cysteine to the conserved J-encoded phenylalanine. The earlier analysis of 500 to 600 of the donors excluded sequences that lacked an unambiguous match to a single V gene segment. In an earlier analysis of approximately 590 of the donors, V segments were called functional above 56.7% productive rearrangements and were called segregating when the between-donor standard deviation exceeded 5%. A statistical classification framework was built to diagnose cytomegalovirus status from the catalog of TCR beta chain sequences. In a later analysis, TCR nucleotide sequences were compared against IMGT/GENE-DB human TR gene sequences so that V and J genes could be assigned. In a later analysis, CDR3 sequences and most-parsimonious VDJ recombination scenarios were assigned using the TCRdist pipeline. In a later analysis, each TCR beta chain was defined by its CDR3 amino acid sequence together with its V-gene family, and reads without a unique V-gene family were excluded. As a way to deal with suspected cross-contamination and a sequencing artifact, a later analysis dropped 450 to 700 nucleotide sequences that were highly shared and had low generation probability. In a later analysis, a clonal expansion index was calculated for each public chain from normalized within-repertoire ranks of inferred template counts. A later analysis computed generation probabilities with a VDJ recombination model fitted to out-of-frame rearrangements, and checked the results against IGoR. In a later analysis, TCR-TCR, TCR-HLA and TCR-CMV co-occurrence was scored with hypergeometric tests, and a repertoire-size bias correction was applied to TCR pairs. To estimate false discovery rates, a later analysis permuted the HLA or CMV assignments 20 times. In a later analysis, co-occurring TCRs were grouped using DBSCAN, and TCRdist sequence similarity was added for clustering within HLA-allele-positive subsets. Repertoires with fewer than 30,000 or more than 120,000 public chains, plus five repertoires with anomalous nucleotide sharing, were excluded from co-occurrence clustering. The table comes from immuneACCESS by way of TCRdb, which keeps in-frame sequences with V and J called. Part of the clones is missing from these tables; in studies checked, under half for an unresolved V gene and the rest for unknown reasons. V and J calls and clone size come straight from that table; D and trimming were deduced from the DNA. The data table for this sample lists roughly 200,000 clones. The ten largest account for about 1% of the sample.

General study outcomes and caveats: In an earlier analysis of about 550 of the donors, most TCR beta V segments were observed in productive rearrangements about 90% or about 30% of the time, broadly matching IMGT annotations. The 87-base-pair reads could not distinguish some IMGT-functional V segments, including TRBV6-2 and TRBV6-3, so those segments were excluded. According to a later analysis, TCR association rates differed among HLA loci, with DRB1 alleles showing the most associated TCRs and HLA-C alleles showing the fewest. Assigning TCR associations to individual alleles was difficult when HLA alleles, especially DR and DQ, strongly co-occurred. This cohort had only TCR beta chains sequenced, and the lack of alpha or paired-chain data limited which features could be detected. In a later analysis, most CMV-associated TCR beta chains were found to appear HLA-restricted, with HLA associations seemingly driven largely by CMV exposure. In the study, around 150 TCR beta chains were listed as associated with cytomegalovirus. In both the original and validation cohorts, the classifier was reported to diagnose cytomegalovirus status with high specificity and sensitivity. A later genetic analysis associated a missense DCLRE1C variant with V-gene and J-gene trimming of TCR beta chains, and an independent cohort replicated the association. A later analysis associated 15,000 or so TCR beta sequences with specific HLA alleles at a false discovery rate of 0.05. Three of the identified cytomegalovirus-associated TCR beta chains were confirmed in vitro to be specific for cytomegalovirus antigens. Because HLA typing was unavailable for some donors at each locus, only the typed subset was used in association tests. Linkage disequilibrium might explain the correlated functional status among segregating V segments, but an unknown experimental factor could not be excluded. A cluster of highly shared sequence variants was judged likely to be a technical artifact of the sequencing pipeline. A further reported finding was that TCR beta sequences accurately predicted the HLA-A and HLA-B alleles for most subjects in the first cohort. In a later analysis, HLA-associated TCR beta chains showed more clonal expansion and lower generation probabilities than non-associated chains that were equally common. A later genetic analysis reported fewer N-insertions in productive TCRs among donors in an Asian-associated ancestry cluster than the approximately 700-donor mean. According to the authors, the approach could potentially be generalized to other disease states and immunological phenotypes. For the cohort, immune exposure information was limited to CMV serostatus. Because counts were too low, seventeen rarely observed V segments, including chromosome 9 orphons, were left out of the earlier analysis of over 550 of the donors. Most TCR sequences were observed very rarely across donors, whereas some public TCRs were present in many individuals. According to a later analysis, parvovirus B19, influenza, CMV and Epstein-Barr virus appeared linked to several top co-occurrence clusters. Sequencing depth was assumed to be roughly uniform across donors in the presence/absence analyses, though that assumption may not hold.

The receptor was derived from a girl aged 2-10 years in good health and CMV-seropositive. The sequence is built from TRBV7-8 and TRBJ1-1; the D gene is unclear. Sequencing used PBMCs. The nucleotide sequence reads TGTGCCAGCAGCTTAGCGATAGCAGACGTGAACACTGAAGCTTTCTTT. Translated, it reads CASSLAIADVNTEAFF.